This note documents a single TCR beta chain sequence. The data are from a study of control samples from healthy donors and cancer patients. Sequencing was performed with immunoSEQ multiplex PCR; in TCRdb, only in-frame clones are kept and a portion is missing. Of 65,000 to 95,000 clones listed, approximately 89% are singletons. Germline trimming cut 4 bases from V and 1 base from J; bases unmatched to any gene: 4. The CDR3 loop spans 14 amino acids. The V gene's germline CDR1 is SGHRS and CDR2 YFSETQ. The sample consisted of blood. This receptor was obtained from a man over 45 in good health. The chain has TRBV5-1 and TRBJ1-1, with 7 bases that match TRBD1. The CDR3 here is CASSTGAPNTEAFF. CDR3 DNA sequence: TGCGCCAGCAGCACAGGGGCTCCGAACACTGAAGCTTTCTTT. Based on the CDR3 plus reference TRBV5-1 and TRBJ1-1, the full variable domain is KAGVTQTPRYLIKTRGQQVTLSCSPISGHRSVSWYQQTPGQGLQFLFEYFSETQRNKGNFPGRFSGRQFSNSRSEMNVSTLELGDSALYLCASSTGAPNTEAFFGQGTRLTVV.